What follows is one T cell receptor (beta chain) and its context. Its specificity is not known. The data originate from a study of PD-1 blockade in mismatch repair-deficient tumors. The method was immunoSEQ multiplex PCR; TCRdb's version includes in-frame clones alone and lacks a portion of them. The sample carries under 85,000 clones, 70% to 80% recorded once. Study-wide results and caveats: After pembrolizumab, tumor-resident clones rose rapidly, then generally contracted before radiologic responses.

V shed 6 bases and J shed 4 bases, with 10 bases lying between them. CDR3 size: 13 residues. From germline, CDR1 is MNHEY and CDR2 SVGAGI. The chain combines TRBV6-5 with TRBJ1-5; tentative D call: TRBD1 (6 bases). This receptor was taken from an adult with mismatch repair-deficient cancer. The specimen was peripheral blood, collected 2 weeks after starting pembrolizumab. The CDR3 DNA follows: TGTGCCAGCAGACAGGGTCTTAATCAGCCCCAGCATTTT. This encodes CASRQGLNQPQHF.